This T cell receptor (beta chain) was sequenced for a study of CD8+CD57+ T cells in acquired aplastic anemia. At the level of the study: An average of roughly 2.9 ug of DNA was obtained from sorted CD4+ and CD8+ cells. Findings of the study overall: Patients had about 31 CD8+ CDR3 sequences in common with controls (the shared set).

TCR beta VDJ and CDR3 profiles were obtained from a genomic DNA template. TCRdb re-called the reads with MiXCR, one entry per CDR3 protein. The table lists approximately 180,000 distinct CDR3 sequences, around 48% of them singletons. Concerning this clonotype: The antigen is undetermined.

Patients picked for sequencing had shown CD8+CD57+ cell expansion detected by flow cytometry. The patients, all of them, had severe acquired aplastic anemia. The germline V gene has CDR1 MNHNS and CDR2 SASEGT. Trimming removed 2 bases at V and 1 base at J, with 9 bases between. The length of the CDR3 is 15 residues. The chain carries TRBV6-1 and TRBJ2-1; no firm D call. The receptor was derived from a human donor with aplastic anemia. Sequenced material: sorted CD4+, CD8+, or CD8+CD57+ T cells (not recorded which) from PBMCs. The CDR3 spells CASSEYYRSYNEQFF. In DNA form, the CDR3 reads TGTGCCAGCAGTGAATATTACCGGTCCTACAATGAGCAGTTCTTC.